The 24 T cell receptor beta chains below come from one sample, sequenced in a study of T cell clones after liver transplantation. The repertoire was sequenced with immunoSEQ multiplex PCR; TCRdb's copy has only in-frame clones and lacks some. Among around 51,000 clones listed, 80% to 90% were seen once. Sequenced material: CD8+ T cells from blood, taken 12 months after liver transplant. The receptors come from a human patient who received a liver transplant. Some T cells may be provided by the graft donor.

This chain connects TRBV10-3 to TRBJ2-1; 7 nucleotides agree with TRBD1. V lost 0 bases and J lost 7; bases outside the gene matches: 9. Germline assignment: CDR1 ENHRY and CDR2 SYGVKD. This CDR3 spans 16 amino acids. The CDR3 reads CAISESRGTVGNEQFF. For the CDR3, the DNA is TGTGCCATCAGTGAGTCTAGGGGGACAGTTGGGAATGAGCAGTTCTTC.

V usage is TRBV19 and J usage is TRBJ2-3; D unclear. CDR1 is LNHDA and CDR2 is SQIVND in the germline V gene (reference sequence). Deletions cut 3 bases from V and 4 bases from J, with 8 bases between. This CDR3 has 13 amino acids. The CDR3 loop is CASSILDSDTQYF. CDR3 nucleotides: TGTGCCAGTAGTATCCTAGATTCAGATACGCAGTATTTT. Complete variable domain (other parts from reference TRBV19 and TRBJ2-3): DGGITQSPKYLFRKEGQNVTLSCEQNLNHDAMYWYRQDPGQGLRLIYYSQIVNDFQKGDIAEGYSVSREKKESFPLTVTSAQKNPTAFYLCASSILDSDTQYFGPGTRLTVL.

J is TRBJ2-7 and V is TRBV28; 7 bases map to TRBD1. The germline CDR1 and CDR2 sequences are MDHEN and SYDVKM. This CDR3 comprises 17 residues. V trimming: 5 bases; J trimming: 1 base; junction bases outside the gene matches: 14. Here the CDR3 reads CASSPLTPETGSYEQYF. The CDR3 DNA reads as TGTGCCAGCAGTCCCCTGACCCCCGAGACAGGGTCCTACGAGCAGTACTTC.

The chain is built from TRBV10-1 and TRBJ2-1; D ambiguous. The CDR3 is 13 amino acids. Germline CDR1 WNHNN, CDR2 SYGVQD (reference sequence). V lost 2 bases to trimming and J lost 7 bases, with 9 bases between them. CDR3 coding DNA: TGCGCCAGCAGTGAGCTCGGTGGGAATGAGCAGTTCTTC. Amino acids: CASSELGGNEQFF.

This clone showed up just once. The chain joins TRBV5-4 to TRBJ2-7; the match to TRBD2 covers 12 bases. The CDR3 is 15 residues long. Germline V gene data show CDR1 as SGHNT and CDR2 as YYREEE (reference sequence). J was trimmed by 0 bases and V by 4 bases; bases with no gene match: 2. CDR3 bases: TGTGCCAGCAGCGGGACTAGCGGGCTCTCCTACGAGCAGTACTTC. This codes for CASSGTSGLSYEQYF. Based on the CDR3 plus reference TRBV5-4 and TRBJ2-7, the full variable domain is ETGVTQSPTHLIKTRGQQVTLRCSSQSGHNTVSWYQQALGQGPQFIFQYYREEENGRGNFPPRFSGLQFPNYSSELNVNALELDDSALYLCASSGTSGLSYEQYFGPGTRLTVT.

The chain is built from TRBV7-9 and TRBJ2-1; D is undetermined. The length of the CDR3 is 12 residues. Germline values: CDR1 SEHNR, CDR2 FQNEAQ (reference sequence). Between the trimmed V and J ends, which lost 0 bases and 10 bases, there was a span of 7 bases. The CDR3 reads CASSLAVPEQFF. The DNA of the CDR3 is TGTGCCAGCAGCTTAGCCGTTCCAGAGCAGTTCTTC.

The chain carries TRBV15 and TRBJ1-1; 11 bases are a match to TRBD1. From germline, CDR1 is LNHNV and CDR2 YYDKDF (reference sequence). V gave up 3 bases and J gave up 6 bases; unmatched junction bases: 6. CDR3 length: 15 amino acids. DNA for the CDR3: TGTGCCACCAGCAGGGACAGGGGGCGAAACGCTGAAGCTTTCTTT. Protein: CATSRDRGRNAEAFF.

This chain links TRBV27 with TRBJ2-1, with 8 bases identical to TRBD2. Germline loops: CDR1 MNHEY, CDR2 SMNVEV (reference sequence). The J segment lost 6 bases and the V segment lost 0 bases, leaving 7 bases of the junction unmatched. The CDR3 is made up of 16 amino acids. The CDR3 nucleotides read TGTGCCAGCAGTTTATCGAGGCTAGCGGGTGTCAATGAGCAGTTCTTC. Its protein product is CASSLSRLAGVNEQFF.

This clone is deemed medium-sized. The V and J genes are TRBV15 and TRBJ1-4; D not certain. The CDR3 covers 16 residues. Trimming took off 2 bases at V and 1 base at J, with 11 bases between the two ends. Germline-derived CDR1 and CDR2 are LNHNV and YYDKDF (reference sequence). CDR3 sequence: CATSRPYSGTNEKLFF. Here the CDR3 DNA reads TGTGCCACCAGCAGACCGTATAGCGGAACTAATGAAAAACTGTTTTTT.

The chain is built from TRBV9 and TRBJ2-5; 9 bases line up with TRBD1. The J call may be faulty, since TRBJ2-7 better matches the DNA end. The CDR3 contains 18 residues. Germline CDR1 reads SGDLS; CDR2 reads YYNGEE. The CDR3 nucleotides are TGTGCCAGCAGCGTCTACGGGACAGGGTCCCCATCCCTCTACGAGCAGTACTTC. It is translated as CASSVYGTGSPSLYEQYF.

The gene calls are TRBV7-9 and TRBJ2-1; 8 bases match TRBD1. This CDR3 spans 18 amino acids. CDR1 is SEHNR and CDR2 is FQNEAQ in the germline V gene (reference sequence). V shed 4 bases, J shed 2 bases, and the junction held 13 bases outside the gene matches. CDR3 in amino acids: CASSYRDRPEGTYNEQFF. CDR3 DNA sequence: TGTGCCAGCAGCTACCGGGACAGGCCGGAGGGGACCTACAATGAGCAGTTCTTC.

The chain combines TRBV4-1 with TRBJ2-2, with D perhaps matching TRBD2 (5 bases). The germline CDR1 and CDR2 sequences are MGHRA and YSYEKL. V was shortened by 1 base and J by 4 bases, with 13 bases between the two germline ends. This CDR3 has 16 residues. DNA for the CDR3: TGCGCCAGCAGCCAAGTTCCCGGGGATTCCACCGGGGAGCTGTTTTTT. It is translated as CASSQVPGDSTGELFF.

V is TRBV13 and J is TRBJ1-2; 7 nucleotides align to TRBD1. The CDR3 loop spans 14 amino acids. From germline, CDR1 is PRHDT and CDR2 FYEKMQ (reference sequence). With 4 bases clipped from V and 5 bases from J, the junction kept 7 bases outside the gene matches. The DNA of the CDR3 is TGTGCCAGCAGCTCGCCAGGGGGGAGGTATGGCTACACCTTC. Its protein is CASSSPGGRYGYTF.

The chain uses TRBV4-1 and TRBJ1-1; D unclear. The V end was cut by 3 bases, the J end by 0 bases, with 5 bases between. The CDR3 length is 13 residues. Germline V gives CDR1 MGHRA, CDR2 YSYEKL. In nucleotides, the CDR3 is TGCGCCAGCAGCCAGGTAGTGAACACTGAAGCTTTCTTT. The encoded protein is CASSQVVNTEAFF.

The rearrangement links TRBV2 to TRBJ1-3; a weak D match, TRBD1 (6 bases). CDR3 size: 16 residues. Per germline, CDR1 SNHLY and CDR2 FYNNEI. Trimming took 0 bases from V and 0 from J, leaving 9 bases between them. The CDR3 region is CASSEAQGFSGNTIYF. In nucleotides, the CDR3 is TGTGCCAGCAGTGAAGCGCAGGGGTTCTCTGGAAACACCATATATTTT.

The J gene is TRBJ2-7, the V gene TRBV6-4; D is uncertain. Germline V gene sequence: CDR1 MRHNA, CDR2 SNTAGT. This CDR3 has 14 residues. Trimming removed 2 bases at V and 1 base at J, with 9 bases between. In nucleotides, the CDR3 is TGTGCCAGCAGTGACGCCTGGTGGTCCTACGAGCAGTACTTC. Amino acids: CASSDAWWSYEQYF.

The rearrangement joins TRBV20-1 to TRBJ2-1, with D unclear. The ends were cut back, 7 bases at V and 10 bases at J, with 5 bases in the middle. Germline V gene lookup returns CDR1 DFQATT and CDR2 SNEGSKA (reference sequence). CDR3 length: 8 amino acids. The CDR3 spells CSVLEQFF. CDR3 DNA sequence: TGCAGTGTCCTAGAGCAGTTCTTC.

V gene TRBV7-2 combines with J gene TRBJ2-6; D unclear. CDR1 and CDR2 from the germline V gene are SGHTA and FQGNSA. Deletions cut 4 bases from V and 4 bases from J, with 23 bases between. This CDR3 has 19 residues. The CDR3 DNA reads as TGTGCCAGCAGCTCACCTTTGGCGGAGCCCTTGAGGGGGGCCAACGTCCTGACTTTC. Its translation is CASSSPLAEPLRGANVLTF.

Turning to this clone: Within the sample, other DNA sequences also encode this same CDR3. V and J are TRBV27 and TRBJ2-7; possible D gene TRBD1, 6 bases. V dropped 5 bases and J dropped 2 bases, with 10 bases sitting between them. Per germline, CDR1 MNHEY and CDR2 SMNVEV (reference sequence). CDR3 length: 13 residues. This chain's CDR3 is CASSLRQAYEQYF. The DNA for the CDR3 is TGTGCCAGCAGTCTCCGACAGGCCTACGAGCAGTACTTC.

The chain joins TRBV5-1 to TRBJ1-1; 8 bases agree with TRBD1. The junction had 10 bases not matched to a gene; V was cut back by 6 bases and J by 6 bases. Looked up from germline, CDR1 is SGHRS and CDR2 is YFSETQ. The CDR3 extends over 14 amino acids. CDR3 residues: CASTLGPGGSEAFF. The CDR3 bases are TGCGCCAGCACTCTGGGCCCAGGGGGCTCTGAAGCTTTCTTT. The full variable domain, its missing parts supplied by reference TRBV5-1 and TRBJ1-1, is KAGVTQTPRYLIKTRGQQVTLSCSPISGHRSVSWYQQTPGQGLQFLFEYFSETQRNKGNFPGRFSGRQFSNSRSEMNVSTLELGDSALYLCASTLGPGGSEAFFGQGTRLTVV.

This chain connects TRBV7-2 to TRBJ2-1, with 11 bases matching TRBD2. This CDR3 is built from 15 residues. Germline CDR1 reads SGHTA; CDR2 reads FQGNSA. V lost 4 bases and J lost 8; bases outside the gene matches: 7. The CDR3 sequence: CASSSPGTSGDEQFF. The CDR3 nucleotides are TGTGCCAGCAGCTCCCCAGGGACTAGCGGCGATGAGCAGTTCTTC.

The rearrangement uses TRBV5-3 and TRBJ2-1; no clear D. TRBV5-3 belongs to the ORF category, with a function that is uncertain. Between the trimmed V and J ends, which lost 0 bases and 7 bases, there was a span of 14 bases. This CDR3 region has 15 residues. Here the CDR3 DNA reads TGTGCCAGAAGCTTGGGGTTCCCCTTGATGAATGAGCAGTTCTTC. Its translation: CARSLGFPLMNEQFF.

This chain joins TRBV5-4 and TRBJ2-5; maybe TRBD2 (5 bases). V gave up 7 bases and J gave up 5 bases, with 9 bases separating them. CDR3 length equals 11 residues. CDR1 and CDR2 from the germline V gene are SGHNT and YYREEE (reference sequence). CDR3 DNA: TGTGCCAGCGGGGTAGCGGAGACCCAGTACTTC. Its translation is CASGVAETQYF. Together with reference TRBV5-4 and TRBJ2-5, the CDR3 gives the full variable domain: ETGVTQSPTHLIKTRGQQVTLRCSSQSGHNTVSWYQQALGQGPQFIFQYYREEENGRGNFPPRFSGLQFPNYSSELNVNALELDDSALYLCASGVAETQYFGPGTRLLVL.

The chain carries TRBV27 and TRBJ2-1; 9 nucleotides line up with TRBD2. There are 14 residues in the CDR3. The V segment lost 6 bases and the J segment 4 bases; nucleotides outside the gene matches: 4. CDR1 and CDR2 from the germline V gene are MNHEY and SMNVEV (reference sequence). The CDR3 region has the DNA TGTGCCAGCAGCGGACTAGCGACATACAATGAGCAGTTCTTC. Translation gives CASSGLATYNEQFF.